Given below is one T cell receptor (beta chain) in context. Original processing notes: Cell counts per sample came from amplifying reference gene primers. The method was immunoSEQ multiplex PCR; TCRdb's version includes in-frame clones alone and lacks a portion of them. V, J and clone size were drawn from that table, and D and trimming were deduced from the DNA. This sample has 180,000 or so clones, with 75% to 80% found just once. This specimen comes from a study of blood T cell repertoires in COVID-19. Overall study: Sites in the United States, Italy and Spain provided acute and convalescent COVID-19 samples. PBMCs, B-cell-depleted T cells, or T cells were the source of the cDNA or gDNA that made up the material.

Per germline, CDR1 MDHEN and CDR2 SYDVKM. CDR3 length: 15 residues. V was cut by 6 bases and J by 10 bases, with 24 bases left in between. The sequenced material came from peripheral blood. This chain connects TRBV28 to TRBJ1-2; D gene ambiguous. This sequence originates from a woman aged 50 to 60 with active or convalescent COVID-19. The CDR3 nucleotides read TGTGCCAGCAGCGGACCCGACGGGGTGGCTCGAGACTACACCTTC. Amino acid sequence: CASSGPDGVARDYTF.